Following are 28 T cell receptor beta chains from one sample sequenced in a study of response to subunit inactivated influenza vaccine. One entry per CDR3 protein results from TCRdb running MiXCR on the RT-PCR reads. The sample contains about half a million distinct CDR3 sequences, roughly 9.8% of which appear only once. The sample was PBMCs from blood, taken roughly 48 days after vaccination. Source of these receptors: a man aged 50-59 years who received an inactivated influenza vaccine.

Many counts were recorded for this clonotype. This chain connects TRBV7-9 to TRBJ1-1; D possibly corresponds to TRBD1 (6 bases). V was pared by 3 bases and J by 4 bases, with 9 bases between. The CDR3 has 13 amino acids. Germline V lookup: CDR1 SEHNR, CDR2 FQNEAQ (reference sequence). The CDR3 bases are TGTGCCAGCAGCTTTGGACAGACCACTGAAGCTTTCTTT. Protein: CASSFGQTTEAFF.

In this sample, this clonotype turned up many times. The chain carries TRBV4-2 and TRBJ2-5, with 8 bases identical to TRBD2. Germline values: CDR1 LGHNA, CDR2 YNFKEQ. CDR3 length equals 14 residues. V dropped 0 bases and J dropped 5; count of bases not matched to a gene: 2. In nucleotides, the CDR3 is TGTGCCAGCAGCCAAGAGTCGGGAGGGGAGACCCAGTACTTC. It encodes CASSQESGGETQYF.

This clonotype was seen a handful of times. The J gene is TRBJ2-1, the V gene TRBV20-1; the match to TRBD2 covers 7 bases. The germline CDR1 and CDR2 sequences are DFQATT and SNEGSKA (reference sequence). The CDR3 has 17 amino acids. Trimming took 2 bases from V and 6 from J; bases not matched to a gene: 16. CDR3 bases: TGCAGTGCTAGATCTGTATTGACTAGCCCTTACAGCAATGAGCAGTTCTTC. Residues: CSARSVLTSPYSNEQFF.

The rearrangement links TRBV5-1 to TRBJ2-7; D possibly corresponds to TRBD2 (5 bases). Between the trimmed V and J ends, which lost 4 bases and 4 bases, there was a span of 18 bases. Germline loops: CDR1 SGHRS, CDR2 YFSETQ. The CDR3 covers 15 residues. The CDR3 coding sequence is TGCGCCAGCAGCGCGGGCCCCTCCGGCCTTTACGAGCAGTACTTC. This codes for CASSAGPSGLYEQYF. The full variable domain, completed using reference TRBV5-1 and TRBJ2-7, is KAGVTQTPRYLIKTRGQQVTLSCSPISGHRSVSWYQQTPGQGLQFLFEYFSETQRNKGNFPGRFSGRQFSNSRSEMNVSTLELGDSALYLCASSAGPSGLYEQYFGPGTRLTVT.

This clonotype turned up a few times. The chain couples TRBV12-3 or TRBV12-4 to TRBJ1-3; the D gene is possibly TRBD1 (6 bases). The CDR3 sequence is 16 residues long. V dropped 3 bases and J dropped 0 bases, with 12 bases sitting between them. The DNA of the CDR3 is TGTGCCAGCAGTTTCCGACAGGCCAGCTCTGGAAACACCATATATTTT. This sequence encodes CASSFRQASSGNTIYF.

This clonotype has at least ten counts. The rearrangement links TRBV5-1 to TRBJ2-2; maybe TRBD2 (5 bases). V shed 4 bases and J shed 2 bases, with 12 bases lying between them. Germline CDR1 reads SGHRS; CDR2 reads YFSETQ. This CDR3 has 15 amino acids. Written as DNA, the CDR3 is TGCGCCAGCAGCATGCGGACTGGCAACACCGGGGAGCTGTTTTTT. This codes for CASSMRTGNTGELFF.

This chain uses TRBV4-2 with TRBJ2-5, with TRBD2 matching over 9 bases. After removal of 2 bases from V and 5 bases from J, the junction contained 15 bases not matched to a gene. The CDR3 length is 18 residues. From germline, CDR1 is LGHNA and CDR2 YNFKEQ. The CDR3 loop reads CASSQIPTSGLRRETQYF. The CDR3 DNA follows: TGTGCCAGCAGCCAAATTCCGACTAGCGGATTACGTCGGGAGACCCAGTACTTC.

This clonotype was detected only a few times. The chain is built from TRBV6-2 or TRBV6-3 and TRBJ1-2, with TRBD1 identical over 7 bases. CDR1 MNHEY and CDR2 SVGEGT come from the germline V gene. Germline trimming cut 6 bases from V and 8 bases from J; bases unmatched to any gene: 9. The CDR3 is 13 amino acids. The CDR3 reads CASREGGSRGYTF. The CDR3 bases are TGTGCCAGCAGAGAAGGGGGCTCCCGCGGCTACACCTTC.

This rearrangement joins TRBV4-3 to TRBJ2-2, with 7 nucleotides matching TRBD2. The CDR3 is 16 residues long. After removal of 0 bases from V and 2 bases from J, the junction contained 3 bases not matched to a gene. Germline lookup yields CDR1 LGHNA and CDR2 YSLEER. The CDR3: CASSQEKRGNTGELFF. The CDR3 region has the DNA TGCGCCAGCAGCCAAGAAAAGCGGGGAAACACCGGGGAGCTGTTTTTT.

This clonotype occurred a few times. The J gene is TRBJ2-1, the V gene TRBV5-1; D may be TRBD1 (6 bases). This CDR3 spans 15 amino acids. V lost 3 bases and J lost 2, with 12 bases in between. Germline lookup yields CDR1 SGHRS and CDR2 YFSETQ. The CDR3: CASSSGAGAYNEQFF. The CDR3 region has the DNA TGCGCCAGCAGCTCAGGGGCAGGAGCCTACAATGAGCAGTTCTTC. Together with reference TRBV5-1 and TRBJ2-1, the CDR3 gives the full variable domain: KAGVTQTPRYLIKTRGQQVTLSCSPISGHRSVSWYQQTPGQGLQFLFEYFSETQRNKGNFPGRFSGRQFSNSRSEMNVSTLELGDSALYLCASSSGAGAYNEQFFGPGTRLTVL.

This clonotype was recorded a few times. The chain combines TRBV4-3 with TRBJ2-2; 7 nucleotides align to TRBD2. Per germline, CDR1 LGHNA and CDR2 YSLEER. This CDR3 is 15 amino acids long. With V trimmed by 0 bases and J by 5 bases, 3 bases remained unmatched. The CDR3 here is CASSQDWGGTGELFF. In DNA form, the CDR3 reads TGCGCCAGCAGCCAAGATTGGGGGGGGACCGGGGAGCTGTTTTTT.

In this sample, this clonotype turned up a few times. The CDR3 reads CASSFQGAISYEQYF. The CDR3, as DNA: TGTGCCAGCAGTTTTCAAGGGGCGATTTCCTACGAGCAGTACTTC. This chain links TRBV12-3 or TRBV12-4 with TRBJ2-7; TRBD1 might be the D (5 bases). Between the trimmed V and J ends, which lost 3 bases and 1 base, there was a span of 13 bases. This CDR3 is 15 amino acids long.

This clonotype appeared a few times. This chain joins TRBV2 and TRBJ2-7; weak D call: TRBD1 (5 bases). The CDR3 is 13 residues long. V was pared by 4 bases and J by 5 bases, with 12 bases between. Germline-derived CDR1 and CDR2 are SNHLY and FYNNEI. CDR3 sequence reads: CASSGWVGDEQYF. The DNA of the CDR3 is TGTGCCAGCAGTGGATGGGTAGGGGACGAGCAGTACTTC.

This chain connects TRBV6-2 or TRBV6-3 to TRBJ2-1, with D perhaps assigned TRBD1 or TRBD2 (5 bases each). The CDR3 runs to 17 residues. Trimming stripped 3 bases from V and 10 bases from J, with 25 bases between. The germline gives CDR1 MNHEY, CDR2 SVGEGT. The CDR3 sequence: CASSYGEWVAGREEQFF. CDR3 coding DNA: TGTGCCAGCAGTTATGGGGAATGGGTAGCAGGGAGAGAGGAGCAGTTCTTC.

This clonotype was counted between two and nine times. The chain employs TRBV4-2 and TRBJ2-7; 8 bases match TRBD1. Unmatched junction bases numbered 19, after V lost 1 base and J lost 2 bases. The CDR3 extends over 20 amino acids. The germline gives CDR1 LGHNA, CDR2 YNFKEQ. The CDR3 is CASSQGWIEDRAVTPYEQYF. The DNA of the CDR3 is TGTGCCAGCAGCCAAGGTTGGATTGAGGACAGGGCTGTCACTCCCTACGAGCAGTACTTC.

In its sample, this clonotype was seen a few times. The chain carries TRBV10-1 and TRBJ2-5; D is perhaps TRBD1 (5 bases). CDR1 is WNHNN and CDR2 is SYGVQD in the germline V gene (reference sequence). V lost 2 bases and J 0 bases, leaving 10 bases between the germline ends. The CDR3 is made up of 15 amino acids. The CDR3 is CASSELTDNQETQYF. The CDR3, as DNA: TGCGCCAGCAGTGAGCTGACAGACAACCAAGAGACCCAGTACTTC.

This clonotype came up many times. This chain links TRBV20-1 with TRBJ2-1, with D possibly being TRBD2 (6 bases). V was pared by 7 bases and J by 3 bases, with 10 bases between. The CDR3 runs to 12 residues. Per the germline V gene, CDR1 is DFQATT and CDR2 is SNEGSKA (reference sequence). The CDR3 loop reads CSVTGVYNEQFF. In DNA, the CDR3 is TGCAGTGTAACGGGGGTCTACAATGAGCAGTTCTTC.

In this sample, this clonotype turned up many times. The chain employs TRBV12-3 or TRBV12-4 and TRBJ2-1; D gene uncertain. This CDR3 spans 12 amino acids. V shed 3 bases and J shed 10 bases, with 10 bases lying between them. The CDR3 nucleotides are TGTGCCAGCAGTTTCAGGTTGACCGAGCAGTTCTTC. Amino acid sequence: CASSFRLTEQFF.

V gene TRBV7-9 combines with J gene TRBJ2-4; a possible D gene is TRBD2 (6 bases). Germline CDR1 and CDR2: SEHNR and FQNEAQ (reference sequence). The CDR3 runs to 16 residues. V lost 5 bases and J lost 0, with 14 bases in between. The CDR3 region is CASSEGLILAKNIQYF. The CDR3 DNA sequence: TGTGCCAGCAGCGAGGGACTGATCCTAGCCAAAAACATTCAGTACTTC.

The chain joins TRBV2 to TRBJ1-2; D perhaps matches TRBD1 (5 bases). V was pared by 4 bases and J by 2 bases, with 11 bases between. The germline CDR1 and CDR2 sequences are SNHLY and FYNNEI. The CDR3 contains 14 residues. The CDR3 protein is CASSAGAMNYGYTF. The CDR3, as DNA: TGTGCCAGCAGTGCCGGGGCGATGAACTATGGCTACACCTTC.

The chain employs TRBV25-1 and TRBJ2-1, with 10 positions matching TRBD2. This CDR3 has 14 residues. Trimming cost V 10 bases and J 6 bases; bases outside gene matches: 9. Germline V lookup: CDR1 MGHDK, CDR2 SYGVNS. The CDR3 region is CATKLAGVSNEQFF. Here the CDR3 DNA reads TGTGCCACCAAGCTAGCGGGAGTAAGCAATGAGCAGTTCTTC.

A single count supports this clonotype. The genes are TRBV5-1 and TRBJ2-3; 8 bases are a match to TRBD1. The CDR3 has 14 amino acids. The V gene end was trimmed by 6 bases and the J gene end by 2 bases; junction bases not matched to a gene: 5. Per the germline V gene, CDR1 is SGHRS and CDR2 is YFSETQ. CDR3 sequence reads: CASTRQGYTDTQYF. The CDR3 DNA reads TGCGCCAGCACTCGACAGGGGTACACAGATACGCAGTATTTT.

This clonotype was found a few times. V usage is TRBV11-2 and J usage is TRBJ2-4; D is undetermined. The V gene lost 5 bases and the J gene lost 1 base, with 21 bases spanning the gap. Germline V lookup: CDR1 SGHAT, CDR2 FQNNGV. This CDR3 has 18 amino acids. CDR3 DNA sequence: TGTGCCAGCAGCCAAGCTGCCCCCCTCGTTCTGGCCAAAAACATTCAGTACTTC. It is translated as CASSQAAPLVLAKNIQYF. The entire variable domain, with the rest obtained from reference TRBV11-2 and TRBJ2-4, is as follows: EAGVAQSPRYKIIEKRQSVAFWCNPISGHATLYWYQQILGQGPKLLIQFQNNGVVDDSQLPKDRFSAERLKGVDSTLKIQPAKLEDSAVYLCASSQAAPLVLAKNIQYFGAGTRLSVL.

This clonotype showed up just a few times. The V call is TRBV7-2, the J call TRBJ2-3; D gene ambiguous. V was shortened by 1 base and J by 2 bases, with 16 bases between the two germline ends. The germline gives CDR1 SGHTA, CDR2 FQGNSA. The CDR3 has 17 amino acids. For the CDR3, the DNA is TGTGCCAGCAGCTTAGGGAAAGGCGCGCCTTACACAGATACGCAGTATTTT. Its translation is CASSLGKGAPYTDTQYF. Using reference TRBV7-2 and TRBJ2-3 for the parts outside the CDR3, the full variable domain is GAGVSQSPSNKVTEKGKDVELRCDPISGHTALYWYRQSLGQGLEFLIYFQGNSAPDKSGLPSDRFSAERTGGSVSTLTIQRTQQEDSAVYLCASSLGKGAPYTDTQYFGPGTRLTVL.

This clonotype was seen a handful of times. V and J are TRBV12-3 or TRBV12-4 and TRBJ2-1; TRBD2 matches at 11 bases. CDR3 length equals 17 residues. The trim removed 5 bases at V and 8 bases at J, leaving 14 bases unmatched. CDR3 sequence (DNA): TGTGCCAGCAGTCCAACATGGGCTAGCGGGGGGATCTATGAGCAGTTCTTC. This sequence encodes CASSPTWASGGIYEQFF.

The chain is built from TRBV5-6 and TRBJ2-3; a weak D match, TRBD1 (5 bases). The ends were cut back, 3 bases at V and 6 bases at J, with 17 bases in the middle. The CDR3 runs to 15 residues. The germline V gene has CDR1 SGHDT and CDR2 YYEEEE. DNA of the CDR3: TGTGCCAGCAGCTCGGCTGGGGCGTTCGTGGATACGCAGTATTTT. Amino acid sequence: CASSSAGAFVDTQYF.

The V gene is TRBV12-3 or TRBV12-4, the J gene TRBJ2-5; 7 positions agree with TRBD1. The CDR3 runs 15 residues. With V trimmed by 8 bases and J by 5 bases, 14 bases remained unmatched. The CDR3 DNA reads as TGTGCCAGCCGAGGAGAGGGGGCGGTTTGGGAGACCCAGTACTTC. This translates into CASRGEGAVWETQYF.

This clonotype was recorded at least ten times. CDR3 sequence: CSADLGARQETQYF. CDR3 bases: TGCAGTGCTGATTTGGGGGCCCGACAAGAGACCCAGTACTTC. This rearrangement joins TRBV20-1 to TRBJ2-5; tentatively, D is TRBD1 (6 bases). The CDR3 has 14 residues. Deletions cut 5 bases from V and 2 bases from J, with 15 bases between. In germline, CDR1 is DFQATT, CDR2 SNEGSKA (reference sequence).